This TCR beta chain was sequenced for a study of cytomegalovirus exposure and HLA in healthy donors. Overall study results and limits: Cytomegalovirus-associated TCR beta chains were listed, numbering 164.

Notes on this clone: The antigen is unknown.

The method was immunoSEQ multiplex PCR; TCRdb's version includes in-frame clones alone and lacks a portion of them. The repertoire holds approximately 110,000 clones, with about 90% as singletons. CDR3 size: 16 residues. The germline CDR1 and CDR2 sequences are MNHEY and SMNVEV (reference sequence). After removal of 3 bases from V and 5 bases from J, the junction contained 10 bases not matched to a gene. Source material: PBMCs. This TCR came from a woman between 18 and 29 years old in good health and CMV-seronegative. The rearrangement uses TRBV27 and TRBJ2-5; the match to TRBD1 covers 9 bases. The CDR3 reads CASSLFTGGGWETQYF. CDR3 DNA: TGTGCCAGCAGTTTGTTCACAGGGGGCGGGTGGGAGACCCAGTACTTC.